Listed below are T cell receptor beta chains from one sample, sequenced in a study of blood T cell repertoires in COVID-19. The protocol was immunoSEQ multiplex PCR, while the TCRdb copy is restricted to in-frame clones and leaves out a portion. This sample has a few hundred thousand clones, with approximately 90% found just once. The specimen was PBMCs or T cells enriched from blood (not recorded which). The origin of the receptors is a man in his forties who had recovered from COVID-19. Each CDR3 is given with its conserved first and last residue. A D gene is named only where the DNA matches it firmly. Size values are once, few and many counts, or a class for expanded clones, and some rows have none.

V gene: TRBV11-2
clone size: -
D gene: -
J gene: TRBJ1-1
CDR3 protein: CASSLNRNTEAFF
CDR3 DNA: TGTGCCAGCAGCTTAAACAGGAACACTGAAGCTTTCTTT

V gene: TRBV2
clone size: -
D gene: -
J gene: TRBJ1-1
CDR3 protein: CASSEEFGTGSFF
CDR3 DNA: -

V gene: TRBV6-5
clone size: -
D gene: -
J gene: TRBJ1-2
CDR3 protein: CASSYSYGGSNYGYTF
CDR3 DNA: TGTGCCAGCAGTTACTCGTACGGGGGGTCAAACTATGGCTACACCTTC

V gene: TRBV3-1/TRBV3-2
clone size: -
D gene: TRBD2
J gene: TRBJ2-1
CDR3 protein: CASSHEREDHNEQFF
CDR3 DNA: TGTGCCAGCAGCCACGAGCGGGAGGATCACAATGAGCAGTTCTTC

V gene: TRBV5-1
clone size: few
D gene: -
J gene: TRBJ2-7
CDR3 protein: CASSLVYTEQYF
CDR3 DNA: TGCGCCAGCAGCTTGGTGTATACAGAGCAGTACTTC

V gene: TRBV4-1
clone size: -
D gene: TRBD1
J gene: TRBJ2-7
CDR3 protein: CASSQEGQGYGESVYEQYF
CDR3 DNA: TGCGCCAGCAGCCAAGAGGGACAGGGGTATGGAGAGTCGGTCTACGAGCAGTACTTC

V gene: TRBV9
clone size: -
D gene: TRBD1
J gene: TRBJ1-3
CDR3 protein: CASSAGGQGIGGNTIYF
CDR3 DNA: TGTGCCAGCAGCGCGGGCGGACAGGGAATTGGTGGAAACACCATATATTTT

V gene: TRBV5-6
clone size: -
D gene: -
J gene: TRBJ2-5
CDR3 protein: CASSLRLGAQETQYF
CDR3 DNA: TGTGCCAGCAGCCTACGACTTGGGGCCCAAGAGACCCAGTACTTC

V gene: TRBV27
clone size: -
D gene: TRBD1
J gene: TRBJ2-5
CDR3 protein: CASRVGTANQETQYF
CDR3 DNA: TGTGCCAGCAGGGTAGGGACAGCAAACCAAGAGACCCAGTACTTC

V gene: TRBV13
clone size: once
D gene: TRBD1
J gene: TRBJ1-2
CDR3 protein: CASSFLGQNYGYTF
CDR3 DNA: TGTGCCAGCAGCTTCCTGGGACAGAACTATGGCTACACCTTC

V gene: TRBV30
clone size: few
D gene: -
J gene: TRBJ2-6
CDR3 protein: CAWMRVHSGANVLTF
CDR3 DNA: TGTGCCTGGATGCGGGTTCACTCTGGGGCCAACGTCCTGACTTTC

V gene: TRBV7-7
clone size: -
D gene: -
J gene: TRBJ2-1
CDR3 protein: CASSSQLLGSNEQFF
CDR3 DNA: TGTGCCAGCAGCTCACAGTTACTAGGGTCCAATGAGCAGTTCTTC

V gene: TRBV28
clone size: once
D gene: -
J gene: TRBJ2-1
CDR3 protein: CASSSHKRIYNEQFF
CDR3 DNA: TGTGCCAGCAGTTCCCATAAGCGGATTTACAATGAGCAGTTCTTC

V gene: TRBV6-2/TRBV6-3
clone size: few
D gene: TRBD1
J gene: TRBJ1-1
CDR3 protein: CASSYGQGNTEAFF
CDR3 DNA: TGTGCCAGCAGTTATGGACAGGGGAACACTGAAGCTTTCTTT

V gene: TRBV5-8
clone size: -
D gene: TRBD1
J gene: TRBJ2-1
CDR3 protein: CASSVGQGVIGEQFF
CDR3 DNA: TGTGCCAGCAGCGTGGGACAGGGGGTCATTGGTGAGCAGTTCTTC

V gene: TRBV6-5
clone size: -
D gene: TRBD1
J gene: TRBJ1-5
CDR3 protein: CASSQETGLPQPQHF
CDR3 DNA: TGTGCCAGCAGTCAGGAGACAGGGCTCCCTCAGCCCCAGCATTTT

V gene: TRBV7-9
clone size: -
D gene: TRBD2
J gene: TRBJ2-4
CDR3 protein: CASSSLVGTSLQYF
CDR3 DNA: TGTGCCAGCAGCTCCTTGGTTGGGACTAGCCTTCAGTACTTC

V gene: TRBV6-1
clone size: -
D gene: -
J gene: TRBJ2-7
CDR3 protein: CASSEGARSGQYF
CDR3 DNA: TGTGCCAGCAGTGAAGGTGCACGTTCGGGGCAGTACTTC

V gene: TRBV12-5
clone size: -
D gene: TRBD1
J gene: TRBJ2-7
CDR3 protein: CASGSGQGSYYEQYF
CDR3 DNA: TGTGCTAGTGGTTCCGGACAGGGGTCCTACTACGAGCAGTACTTC

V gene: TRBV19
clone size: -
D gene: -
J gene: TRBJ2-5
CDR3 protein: CASSNYRQAQETQYF
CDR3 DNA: TGTGCCAGTAGTAACTATAGACAGGCCCAAGAGACCCAGTACTTC

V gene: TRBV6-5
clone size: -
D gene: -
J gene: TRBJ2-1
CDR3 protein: CASSSRYEQFF
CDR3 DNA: TGTGCCAGCAGTTCGCGGTATGAGCAGTTCTTC

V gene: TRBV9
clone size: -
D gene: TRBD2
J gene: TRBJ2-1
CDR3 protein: CASSVEGSGGDEQFF
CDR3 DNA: TGTGCCAGCAGCGTAGAGGGTAGCGGGGGGGATGAGCAGTTCTTC